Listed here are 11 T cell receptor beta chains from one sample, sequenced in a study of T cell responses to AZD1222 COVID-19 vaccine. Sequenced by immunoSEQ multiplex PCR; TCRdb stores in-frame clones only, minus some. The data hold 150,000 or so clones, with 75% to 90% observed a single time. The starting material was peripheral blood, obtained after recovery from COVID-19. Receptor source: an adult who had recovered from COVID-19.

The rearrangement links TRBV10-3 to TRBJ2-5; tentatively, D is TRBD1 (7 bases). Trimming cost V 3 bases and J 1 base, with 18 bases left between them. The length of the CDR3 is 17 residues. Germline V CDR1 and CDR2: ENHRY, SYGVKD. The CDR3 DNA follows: TGTGCCATCAGTGATGCTAGCGCAGGGGGTCCCCAAGAGACCCAGTACTTC. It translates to CAISDASAGGPQETQYF.

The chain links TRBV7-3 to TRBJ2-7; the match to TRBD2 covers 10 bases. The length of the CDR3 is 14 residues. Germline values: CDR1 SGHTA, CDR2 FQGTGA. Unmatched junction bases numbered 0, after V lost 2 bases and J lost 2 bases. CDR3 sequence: CASSLLAGAYEQYF. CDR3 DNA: TGTGCCAGCAGCTTACTAGCGGGGGCCTACGAGCAGTACTTC. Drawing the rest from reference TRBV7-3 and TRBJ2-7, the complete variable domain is GAGVSQTPSNKVTEKGKYVELRCDPISGHTALYWYRQSLGQGPEFLIYFQGTGAADDSGLPNDRFFAVRPEGSVSTLKIQRTERGDSAVYLCASSLLAGAYEQYFGPGTRLTVT.

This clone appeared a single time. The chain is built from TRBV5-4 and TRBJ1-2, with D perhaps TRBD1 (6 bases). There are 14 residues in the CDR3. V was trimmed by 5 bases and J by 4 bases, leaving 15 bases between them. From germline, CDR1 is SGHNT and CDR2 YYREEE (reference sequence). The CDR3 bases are TGTGCCAGCAGTTTTGGTCGAGGGGGCTATGGCTACACCTTC. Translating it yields CASSFGRGGYGYTF.

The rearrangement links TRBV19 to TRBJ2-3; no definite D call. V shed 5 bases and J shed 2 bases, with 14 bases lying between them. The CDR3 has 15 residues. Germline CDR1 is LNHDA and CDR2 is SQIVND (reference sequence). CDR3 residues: CASSPYPSITDTQYF. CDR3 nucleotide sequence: TGTGCCAGTAGTCCCTACCCGTCAATCACAGATACGCAGTATTTT.

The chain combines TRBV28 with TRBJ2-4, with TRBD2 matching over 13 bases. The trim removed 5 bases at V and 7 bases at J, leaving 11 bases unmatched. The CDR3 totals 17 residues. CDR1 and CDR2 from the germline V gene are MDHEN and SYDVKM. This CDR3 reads CASSPEGLAGWGNIQYF. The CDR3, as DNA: TGTGCCAGCAGTCCAGAGGGACTAGCGGGATGGGGCAACATTCAGTACTTC.

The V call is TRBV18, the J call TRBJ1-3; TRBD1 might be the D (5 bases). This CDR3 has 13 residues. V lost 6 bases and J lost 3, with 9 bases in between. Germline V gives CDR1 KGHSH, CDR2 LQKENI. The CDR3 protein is CASSSGYGNTIYF. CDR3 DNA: TGTGCCAGCTCGTCAGGGTATGGAAACACCATATATTTT. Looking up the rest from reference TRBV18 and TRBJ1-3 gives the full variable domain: NAGVMQNPRHLVRRRGQEARLRCSPMKGHSHVYWYRQLPEEGLKFMVYLQKENIIDESGMPKERFSAEFPKEGPSILRIQQVVRGDSAAYFCASSSGYGNTIYFGEGSWLTVV.

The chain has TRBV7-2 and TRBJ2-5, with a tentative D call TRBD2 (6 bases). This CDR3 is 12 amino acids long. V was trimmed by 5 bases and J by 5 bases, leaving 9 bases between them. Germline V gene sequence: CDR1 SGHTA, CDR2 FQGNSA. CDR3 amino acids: CASSRGRETQYF. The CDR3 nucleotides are TGTGCCAGCAGCCGGGGGAGGGAGACCCAGTACTTC.

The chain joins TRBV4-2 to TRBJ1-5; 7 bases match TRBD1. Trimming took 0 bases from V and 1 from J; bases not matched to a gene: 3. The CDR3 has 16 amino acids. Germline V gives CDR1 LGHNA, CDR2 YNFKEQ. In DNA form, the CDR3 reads TGTGCCAGCAGCCAAGATCCGGGACAGAGCAATCAGCCCCAGCATTTT. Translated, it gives CASSQDPGQSNQPQHF.

This CDR3 reads CASDPQTGGRSYEQYF. CDR3 coding DNA: TGTGCCAGCGACCCCCAAACAGGGGGCCGCTCCTACGAGCAGTACTTC. J is TRBJ2-7 and V is TRBV5-7, with 9 positions matching TRBD1. TRBV5-7 is an ORF; its function is uncertain. The CDR3 is 16 amino acids. V trimming: 7 bases; J trimming: 0 bases; junction bases outside the gene matches: 11.

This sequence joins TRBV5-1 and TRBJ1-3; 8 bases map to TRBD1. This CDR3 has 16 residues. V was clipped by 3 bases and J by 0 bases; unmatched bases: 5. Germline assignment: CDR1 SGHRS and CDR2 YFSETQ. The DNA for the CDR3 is TGCGCCAGCAGCTGGGACAGGATCGACTCTGGAAACACCATATATTTT. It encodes CASSWDRIDSGNTIYF.

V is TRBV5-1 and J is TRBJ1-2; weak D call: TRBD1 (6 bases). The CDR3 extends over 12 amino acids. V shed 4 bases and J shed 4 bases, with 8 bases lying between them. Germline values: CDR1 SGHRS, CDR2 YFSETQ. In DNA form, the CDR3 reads TGCGCCAGCAGCGCCAGGGGCTATGGCTACACCTTC. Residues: CASSARGYGYTF.